The 10 T cell receptor beta chains reported below all come from one sample, sequenced in a study of blood T cell repertoires in COVID-19. Generated by immunoSEQ multiplex PCR, the TCRdb table keeps only in-frame clones and is missing some. Here the sample spans about 440,000 clones, 80% to 90% being singletons. Sequenced: peripheral blood. These receptors were obtained from a woman under 40 with acute or convalescent COVID-19.

This rearrangement joins TRBV28 to TRBJ2-5; TRBD2 agrees at 11 bases. The CDR3 has 15 residues. V dropped 1 base and J dropped 3; count of bases not matched to a gene: 1. Germline V gene data show CDR1 as MDHEN and CDR2 as SYDVKM. CDR3 DNA sequence: TGTGCCAGCAGTTTATTAGCGGGGGGGAAAGAGACCCAGTACTTC. Amino acids: CASSLLAGGKETQYF. Full variable domain (missing parts from reference TRBV28 and TRBJ2-5): DVKVTQSSRYLVKRTGEKVFLECVQDMDHENMFWYRQDPGLGLRLIYFSYDVKMKEKGDIPEGYSVSREKKERFSLILESASTNQTSMYLCASSLLAGGKETQYFGPGTRLLVL.

The rearrangement links TRBV7-7 to TRBJ2-5, with 8 bases fitting TRBD2. There are 15 residues in the CDR3. Germline V CDR1 and CDR2: SSHAT, FNYEAQ (reference sequence). With V trimmed by 5 bases and J by 2 bases, 7 bases remained unmatched. The CDR3 DNA is TGTGCCAGCAGCCCCGGGAGGGGGTCACAAGAGACCCAGTACTTC. Translation: CASSPGRGSQETQYF.

V usage is TRBV29-1 and J usage is TRBJ1-1, with 8 bases that match TRBD1. CDR3 length: 13 residues. Germline lookup yields CDR1 SQVTM and CDR2 ANQGSEA. V trimming: 7 bases; J trimming: 7 bases; junction bases outside the gene matches: 11. The CDR3 here is CSAEGQGAVEAFF. The CDR3 DNA sequence: TGCAGCGCCGAGGGTCAGGGGGCAGTTGAAGCTTTCTTT.

V gene TRBV9 combines with J gene TRBJ1-2, with no clear D. CDR3 length: 11 residues. The V gene's germline CDR1 is SGDLS and CDR2 YYNGEE. V gave up 5 bases and J gave up 5 bases, with 7 bases separating them. For the CDR3, the DNA is TGTGCCAGCAGTGATACTTATGGCTACACCTTC. Protein sequence: CASSDTYGYTF.

The genes are TRBV28 and TRBJ1-4; TRBD1 aligns across 9 bases. The CDR3 runs to 13 residues. Germline V CDR1 and CDR2: MDHEN, SYDVKM. With 6 bases clipped from V and 10 bases from J, the junction kept 6 bases outside the gene matches. CDR3 coding DNA: TGTGCCAGCAGGGGGACAGGGCTTGGAAAACTGTTTTTT. As protein: CASRGTGLGKLFF. Supplemented by reference TRBV28 and TRBJ1-4, the full variable domain reads DVKVTQSSRYLVKRTGEKVFLECVQDMDHENMFWYRQDPGLGLRLIYFSYDVKMKEKGDIPEGYSVSREKKERFSLILESASTNQTSMYLCASRGTGLGKLFFGSGTQLSVL.

J is TRBJ2-6 and V is TRBV19; D perhaps matches TRBD2 (5 bases). The V and J ends lost 6 bases and 0 bases respectively, with 15 bases between them. There are 17 residues in the CDR3. Germline V gene sequence: CDR1 LNHDA, CDR2 SQIVND (reference sequence). CDR3 loop: CASRIGVRPSGANVLTF. Here the CDR3 DNA reads TGTGCCAGTAGGATCGGGGTTCGTCCCTCTGGGGCCAACGTCCTGACTTTC.

This chain joins TRBV4-2 and TRBJ2-5; 9 bases fit TRBD2. J lost 7 bases, V lost 2 bases, and 17 bases had no gene match. This CDR3 has 18 amino acids. Per the germline V gene, CDR1 is LGHNA and CDR2 is YNFKEQ. CDR3 in amino acids: CASSQHSRLAEPEGTQYF. The CDR3, as DNA: TGTGCCAGCAGCCAACATAGTAGACTAGCGGAGCCAGAAGGGACCCAGTACTTC.

This chain links TRBV6-5 with TRBJ2-7, with 8 positions matching TRBD2. Trimming cost V 5 bases and J 7 bases; bases outside gene matches: 7. The CDR3 covers 13 residues. Germline V gives CDR1 MNHEY, CDR2 SVGAGI. CDR3: CASSREGTREQYF. The CDR3 nucleotides read TGTGCCAGCAGTAGAGAGGGGACTAGGGAGCAGTACTTC.

In its sample, this clone was seen many times. The chain uses TRBV6-4 and TRBJ1-5; D ambiguous. The V end was cut by 4 bases, the J end by 7 bases, with 14 bases between. The CDR3 is 14 amino acids. Per the germline V gene, CDR1 is MRHNA and CDR2 is SNTAGT. CDR3 bases: TGTGCCAGCAGTGCGGAGGGAGGAGGGCAGCCCCAGCATTTT. It translates to CASSAEGGGQPQHF.

This chain joins TRBV12-5 and TRBJ2-7; D unclear. Trimming took off 4 bases at V and 3 bases at J, with 19 bases between the two ends. Per germline, CDR1 LGHNT and CDR2 FRNRAP. The CDR3 is made up of 16 amino acids. CDR3 bases: TGTGCTAGTGGTTCGTTCCGAGTTAGTTCCTACTACGAGCAGTACTTC. This translates into CASGSFRVSSYYEQYF.